Described below is a single TCR beta chain sequence and its context. The data were obtained in a study of blood T cells in healthy people across ages. V shed 0 bases and J shed 0 bases, with 12 bases lying between them. CDR3 length: 16 amino acids. The V gene's germline CDR1 is DFQATT and CDR2 SNEGSKA (reference sequence). It was with a sample-barcoded 5' primer and a J-beta primer mix that a second PCR of roughly 7 to 12 cycles was run. TCRdb passed the 5' RACE reads through MiXCR, listing each CDR3 protein once. The sample lists 1.5 million or so distinct CDR3 sequences, around two fifths occurring once.

The source of this sequence is a woman aged 18-29 years in good health. V is TRBV20-1 and J is TRBJ2-1, with D possibly TRBD1 on 6 matching bases. The sequenced sample consisted of blood. CDR3 bases: TGCAGTGCTAGAGACATGGGCAGGGGCTCCTACAATGAGCAGTTCTTC. This translates into CSARDMGRGSYNEQFF.